In this sample, the clone carrying this T cell receptor (beta chain) turned up once. What it recognizes is unknown. This sample is part of a study of PD-1 blockade in classical Hodgkin lymphoma. The V gene end was trimmed by 1 base and the J gene end by 4 bases; junction bases not matched to a gene: 5. Germline V gene sequence: CDR1 SGHTA, CDR2 FQGNSA. This CDR3 spans 15 amino acids. No patient escaped relapse after autologous stem cell transplantation, and brentuximab vedotin exposure varied. The method was immunoSEQ multiplex PCR; TCRdb's version includes in-frame clones alone and lacks a portion of them. Among about 41,000 clones listed, roughly 70% were seen once. Study observations and caveats: It was among complete responders that baseline diversity resembled that of newly diagnosed patients. Patients with an early start, nivolumab under 1 year after ASCT, were excluded. CD4+ TCR diversity rose significantly by C4D1, and CD8+ TCR diversity did not.

The TCR sequence derives from a human donor with classical Hodgkin lymphoma. The sample was peripheral blood mononuclear cells (PBMCs), taken at baseline. The J gene is TRBJ2-7, the V gene TRBV7-2, with 9 bases lining up with TRBD2. This CDR3 reads CASSLVWLAGYEQYF. CDR3 DNA sequence: TGTGCCAGCAGCTTAGTGTGGCTAGCGGGGTACGAGCAGTACTTC.